A single sample is the source of the 21 T cell receptor beta chains below, sequenced in a study of blood T cell repertoires in COVID-19. Clones were read by immunoSEQ multiplex PCR, and TCRdb kept only the in-frame ones, dropping some. Of roughly 150,000 clones listed, more than 85% are singletons. The sample consisted of peripheral blood. All receptors come from a man between 60 and 70 years old with active or convalescent COVID-19.

The rearrangement uses TRBV5-5 and TRBJ2-5; TRBD2 agrees at 12 bases. The J segment lost 2 bases and the V segment lost 4 bases, leaving 6 bases of the junction unmatched. Germline CDR1 and CDR2: SGHKS and YYEKEE (reference sequence). The CDR3 runs 16 residues. This CDR3 reads CASSLGGLAGQETQYF. The CDR3 DNA is TGTGCCAGCAGCCTGGGGGGACTAGCGGGTCAAGAGACCCAGTACTTC.

The V gene is TRBV6-6, the J gene TRBJ2-3, with D possibly being TRBD1 (5 bases). The length of the CDR3 is 13 residues. The ends were cut back, 5 bases at V and 4 bases at J, with 10 bases in the middle. From germline, CDR1 is MNHNY and CDR2 SVGAGI (reference sequence). DNA of the CDR3: TGTGCCAGCAGTAAATCCAGGGCAGATACGCAGTATTTT. As protein: CASSKSRADTQYF.

This CDR3 reads CATGSGQVLDQPQHF. CDR3 nucleotide sequence: TGTGCCACCGGATCAGGACAGGTGCTCGATCAGCCCCAGCATTTT. The chain uses TRBV24-1 and TRBJ1-5; 7 positions agree with TRBD1. The CDR3 covers 15 residues. V shed 9 bases and J 5 bases; nucleotides not matched to a gene: 12. The germline V gene has CDR1 KGHDR and CDR2 SFDVKD.

The J gene is TRBJ2-1, the V gene TRBV6-2 or TRBV6-3; TRBD2 matches at 8 bases. CDR1 MNHEY and CDR2 SVGEGT come from the germline V gene. This CDR3 is 16 amino acids long. V was clipped by 6 bases and J by 1 base; unmatched bases: 8. CDR3 nucleotides: TGTGCCAGCAGCTCGTTACTAGCGGAGTCCTACAATGAGCAGTTCTTC. Its translation is CASSSLLAESYNEQFF.

This chain links TRBV7-2 with TRBJ2-5; 10 bases fit TRBD2. Per the germline V gene, CDR1 is SGHTA and CDR2 is FQGNSA. Losses at the gene ends were 2 bases for V and 9 bases for J; bases not matched to a gene: 0. CDR3 length equals 12 residues. The CDR3 DNA reads as TGTGCCAGCAGCTTAAGCGGGGGGGCCCAGTACTTC. Translated: CASSLSGGAQYF.

This sequence joins TRBV12-3 or TRBV12-4 and TRBJ1-1; 7 positions match TRBD1. Germline trimming cut 9 bases from V and 6 bases from J; bases unmatched to any gene: 10. The CDR3 loop spans 13 amino acids. CDR3 loop: CASLTGPYAEAFF. CDR3 nucleotides: TGTGCCAGTTTGACAGGGCCCTACGCTGAAGCTTTCTTT.

The chain is built from TRBV19 and TRBJ1-2, with 9 bases identical to TRBD1. V gave up 5 bases and J gave up 4 bases; unmatched junction bases: 8. The CDR3 contains 15 residues. Germline V gene data show CDR1 as LNHDA and CDR2 as SQIVND (reference sequence). CDR3 nucleotides: TGTGCCAGTAGTTTGGACAGGGGATCGGCCTATGGCTACACCTTC. It is translated as CASSLDRGSAYGYTF.

V usage is TRBV5-1 and J usage is TRBJ1-2; 8 nucleotides line up with TRBD1. The CDR3 is made up of 15 amino acids. J gave up 6 bases and V 6 bases, and 13 bases lay outside the gene matches. From germline, CDR1 is SGHRS and CDR2 YFSETQ. The CDR3 DNA reads TGCGCCAGCACCCTACAGGGGGGTTCTGCGGATGGCTACACCTTC. Translated, it gives CASTLQGGSADGYTF.

The chain combines TRBV27 with TRBJ1-2; D ambiguous. Germline V CDR1 and CDR2: MNHEY, SMNVEV (reference sequence). V was cut by 5 bases and J by 8 bases, with 18 bases left in between. The CDR3 is made up of 14 amino acids. The CDR3 protein is CASSPEAGWSGYTF. The CDR3 coding sequence is TGTGCCAGCAGTCCAGAAGCGGGTTGGTCCGGCTACACCTTC.

This chain joins TRBV5-6 and TRBJ1-5, with no clear D. V shed 4 bases and J shed 4 bases, with 6 bases lying between them. CDR1 is SGHDT and CDR2 is YYEEEE in the germline V gene. The CDR3 has 12 residues. The CDR3 reads CASSARNQPQHF. The CDR3 coding sequence is TGTGCCAGCAGCGCGAGAAATCAGCCCCAGCATTTT.

This clone was recorded a few times. The chain's CDR3 is CASSSGSRNEKLFF. The CDR3 region has the DNA TGCGCCAGCAGCTCCGGGTCTCGTAATGAAAAACTGTTTTTT. V is TRBV5-1 and J is TRBJ1-4, with no clear D. V shed 3 bases and J shed 4 bases, with 10 bases lying between them. Germline V gives CDR1 SGHRS, CDR2 YFSETQ. The CDR3 totals 14 residues.

This chain joins TRBV18 and TRBJ2-7, with TRBD1 matching 9 bases. This CDR3 region has 15 residues. The V gene end was trimmed by 1 base and the J gene end by 5 bases; junction bases not matched to a gene: 6. Germline CDR1 is KGHSH and CDR2 is LQKENI. DNA for the CDR3: TGTGCCAGCTCACCACGATCGGACAGGGGCCACGAGCAGTACTTC. Protein: CASSPRSDRGHEQYF.

This chain links TRBV6-2 or TRBV6-3 with TRBJ2-7; TRBD1 matches 10 bases. The V gene's germline CDR1 is MNHEY and CDR2 SVGEGT. The length of the CDR3 is 14 residues. V shed 5 bases and J 1 base; nucleotides not matched to a gene: 2. The CDR3 here is CASSGQGGSYEQYF. CDR3 nucleotides: TGTGCCAGCAGTGGACAGGGGGGGTCCTACGAGCAGTACTTC.

The chain links TRBV30 to TRBJ2-4; 7 bases line up with TRBD1. This CDR3 is built from 14 residues. The ends lost 2 bases at V and 7 bases at J; junction bases unmatched: 8. The germline V gene encodes CDR1 GTSNPN and CDR2 SVGIG (reference sequence). CDR3 coding DNA: TGTGCCTGGAGTAAAGGGGGCGTATTCAACATTCAGTACTTC. The encoded protein is CAWSKGGVFNIQYF. Complete variable domain (other parts from reference TRBV30 and TRBJ2-4): SQTIHQWPATLVQPVGSPLSLECTVEGTSNPNLYWYRQAAGRGLQLLFYSVGIGQISSEVPQNLSASRPQDRQFILSSKKLLLSDSGFYLCAWSKGGVFNIQYFGAGTRLSVL.

The chain couples TRBV19 to TRBJ2-7; tentative D call: TRBD1 (6 bases). The CDR3 is 15 amino acids. CDR1 is LNHDA and CDR2 is SQIVND in the germline V gene (reference sequence). Trimming took 3 bases from V and 7 from J, leaving 19 bases between them. CDR3 DNA: TGTGCCAGTAGTATGTGGACAGACGTACTTGGAGAGCAGTACTTC. Translation gives CASSMWTDVLGEQYF.

The chain uses TRBV5-6 and TRBJ1-1; D possibly corresponds to TRBD1 (6 bases). Deletions cut 1 base from V and 3 bases from J, with 10 bases between. This CDR3 spans 14 amino acids. The germline gives CDR1 SGHDT, CDR2 YYEEEE. The CDR3, as DNA: TGTGCCAGCAGCTTGCCGACAGGCCACACTGAAGCTTTCTTT. This translates into CASSLPTGHTEAFF.

V and J are TRBV7-9 and TRBJ1-5, with a tentative D call TRBD1 (5 bases). The germline gives CDR1 SEHNR, CDR2 FQNEAQ (reference sequence). The length of the CDR3 is 15 residues. V shed 2 bases and J shed 7 bases, with 15 bases lying between them. The CDR3 DNA reads TGTGCCAGCAGCTTAATGGGGCAGGCAGACCAGCCCCAGCATTTT. It specifies CASSLMGQADQPQHF.

The V call is TRBV19, the J call TRBJ1-1, with D perhaps matching TRBD1 (5 bases). The CDR3 length is 13 residues. Germline assignment: CDR1 LNHDA and CDR2 SQIVND (reference sequence). Trimming took 5 bases from V and 6 from J, leaving 13 bases between them. The CDR3 DNA sequence: TGTGCCAGTAGTTTTGCAGGGAGGGCTGAAGCTTTCTTT. This sequence encodes CASSFAGRAEAFF.

The V and J genes are TRBV6-6 and TRBJ2-7; 11 bases map to TRBD1. Germline V lookup: CDR1 MNHNY, CDR2 SVGAGI (reference sequence). V was pared by 5 bases and J by 6 bases, with 6 bases of the junction left unmatched. The CDR3 contains 14 residues. The CDR3 bases are TGTGCCAGCAGTCGGGGACAGGGGGGCGGCGAGCAGTACTTC. Protein product: CASSRGQGGGEQYF.

This chain links TRBV19 with TRBJ2-1, with 9 bases identical to TRBD1. From germline, CDR1 is LNHDA and CDR2 SQIVND (reference sequence). Germline trimming cut 1 base from V and 13 bases from J; bases unmatched to any gene: 11. CDR3 size: 15 residues. The CDR3 region has the DNA TGTGCCAGTAGTATAGGGACAGGGGATTGGGAAGAACAGTTCTTC. The encoded protein is CASSIGTGDWEEQFF.

The CDR3 here is CASSLGGQDGYTF. CDR3 coding DNA: TGCGCCAGCAGCTTAGGTGGACAGGATGGCTACACCTTC. The chain couples TRBV5-1 to TRBJ1-2; 7 bases fit TRBD1. CDR3 size: 13 residues. The V and J ends lost 2 bases and 6 bases, in that order; junction bases with no gene match: 4. Germline loops: CDR1 SGHRS, CDR2 YFSETQ.